Each of the 13 T cell receptor beta chains below was sequenced from the same sample in a study of Ad26.COV2.S vaccination and SARS-CoV-2 variants. This sample's treatment: roughly 19 received Ad26.COV2.S at low or high dose, single or two shots; roughly five received placebo; per-sample allocation not given. The study sampled participants on day 63 after the first vaccine or placebo injection. Some clones are missing from TCRdb's copy, which holds only in-frame ones; the method was immunoSEQ multiplex PCR. The profile shows 400,000 to 500,000 clones, more than 75% of them singletons. Source: peripheral blood, taken in a trial of Ad26.COV2.S vaccine versus placebo. The receptors here all came from a person aged 18-60 years who received the Ad26.COV2.S COVID-19 vaccine or a placebo.

With respect to this clone: This specimen includes other DNA sequences encoding the same CDR3. The chain couples TRBV7-2 to TRBJ1-5; the D gene is possibly TRBD1 (6 bases). This CDR3 has 15 residues. Germline CDR1 is SGHTA and CDR2 is FQGNSA. The V end lost 1 base, the J end lost 0 bases, and 7 bases lay between the germline ends. CDR3: CASSLVQGSNQPQHF. CDR3 coding DNA: TGTGCCAGCAGCTTAGTACAGGGTAGCAATCAGCCCCAGCATTTT.

V is TRBV19 and J is TRBJ2-3; D may be TRBD1 or TRBD2 (6 bases each). V was clipped by 7 bases and J by 4 bases, with 18 bases between them. Germline V gene sequence: CDR1 LNHDA, CDR2 SQIVND (reference sequence). The CDR3 is 15 residues long. The CDR3 protein is CASTTGGGRSDTQYF. In nucleotides, the CDR3 is TGTGCCAGTACCACCGGAGGGGGAAGATCAGATACGCAGTATTTT.

This clone was recorded only once. V and J are TRBV19 and TRBJ1-5, with D perhaps matching TRBD1 (5 bases). Germline CDR1 and CDR2: LNHDA and SQIVND (reference sequence). Deletions cut 3 bases from V and 4 bases from J, with 13 bases between. The CDR3 extends over 15 amino acids. CDR3 sequence reads: CASSMSLGQNQPQHF. The CDR3 coding sequence is TGTGCCAGTAGTATGTCGTTGGGGCAGAATCAGCCCCAGCATTTT.

The CDR3: CASSEPPGPHYF. In DNA form, the CDR3 reads TGTGCCAGCAGTGAACCCCCGGGACCCCATTATTTT. The V and J genes are TRBV28 and TRBJ2-3; either TRBD1 or TRBD2 may fit D (5 bases each). V lost 5 bases, J lost 15 bases, and 18 bases lay in between. Germline V CDR1 and CDR2: MDHEN, SYDVKM. CDR3 size: 12 residues.

The chain uses TRBV7-2 and TRBJ1-6; no reliable D call. The V gene's germline CDR1 is SGHTA and CDR2 FQGNSA. The CDR3 runs 14 residues. Trimming took 1 base from V and 6 from J, leaving 7 bases between them. CDR3 sequence: CASSLEAGNSPLHF. CDR3 nucleotides: TGTGCCAGCAGCTTAGAGGCGGGTAATTCACCCCTCCACTTT.

The chain is built from TRBV4-1 and TRBJ2-1; D remains unclear. Trimming removed 1 base at V and 9 bases at J, with 16 bases between. Germline CDR1 reads MGHRA; CDR2 reads YSYEKL. The CDR3 extends over 15 amino acids. CDR3 amino acids: CASSQAAPAGGEQFF. For the CDR3, the DNA is TGCGCCAGCAGCCAAGCTGCCCCCGCTGGTGGTGAGCAGTTCTTC.

This clone was seen repeatedly, ten times or more. CDR3 coding DNA: TGTGCCAGCAGCCAGGGTTTGACTTGGACCTACGAGCAGTACTTC. It specifies CASSQGLTWTYEQYF. The chain joins TRBV4-2 to TRBJ2-7; D unresolved. The length of the CDR3 is 15 residues. The germline V gene encodes CDR1 LGHNA and CDR2 YNFKEQ. V lost 3 bases to trimming and J lost 2 bases, with 14 bases between them.

The J gene is TRBJ2-7, the V gene TRBV6-5; no reliable D call. Germline CDR1 reads MNHEY; CDR2 reads SVGAGI. The length of the CDR3 is 14 residues. Between the trimmed V and J ends, which lost 0 bases and 2 bases, there was a span of 8 bases. The DNA for the CDR3 is TGTGCCAGCAGTTACTCTCCTGCGGCCTACGAGCAGTACTTC. Its protein is CASSYSPAAYEQYF.

This clone showed up just once. The rearrangement uses TRBV9 and TRBJ1-1, with 12 bases fitting TRBD1. J lost 0 bases, V lost 2 bases, and 2 bases had no gene match. Germline-derived CDR1 and CDR2 are SGDLS and YYNGEE. The CDR3 totals 16 residues. In DNA form, the CDR3 reads TGTGCCAGCAGCGTCGGGACAGGGGGCTTGAACACTGAAGCTTTCTTT. Amino acids: CASSVGTGGLNTEAFF. Drawing the rest from reference TRBV9 and TRBJ1-1, the complete variable domain is DSGVTQTPKHLITATGQRVTLRCSPRSGDLSVYWYQQSLDQGLQFLIQYYNGEERAKGNILERFSAQQFPDLHSELNLSSLELGDSALYFCASSVGTGGLNTEAFFGQGTRLTVV.

V is TRBV14 and J is TRBJ2-7, with 10 bases fitting TRBD1. Trimming removed 3 bases from V and 4 bases from J; junction bases left unmatched: 6. Germline lookup yields CDR1 SGHDN and CDR2 FVKESK. CDR3 length: 15 amino acids. The chain's CDR3 is CASSQRTGGIYEQYF. The CDR3 DNA reads TGTGCCAGCAGCCAGAGGACAGGGGGGATTTACGAGCAGTACTTC.

The genes are TRBV27 and TRBJ2-2; D perhaps matches TRBD2 (5 bases). The V gene's germline CDR1 is MNHEY and CDR2 SMNVEV (reference sequence). This CDR3 is 18 amino acids long. Trimming shortened V by 0 bases and J by 4 bases, and 18 bases separated the two germline ends. Here the CDR3 reads CASSLSVRRVERTGELFF. Written as DNA, the CDR3 is TGTGCCAGCAGTTTATCGGTCAGGCGGGTCGAACGCACCGGGGAGCTGTTTTTT.

This clone was seen just once. The V and J genes are TRBV5-1 and TRBJ2-5; D possibly corresponds to TRBD2 (7 bases). CDR1 SGHRS and CDR2 YFSETQ come from the germline V gene. Trimming took 0 bases from V and 2 from J, leaving 11 bases between them. The CDR3 has 15 residues. The CDR3 nucleotides read TGCGCCAGCAGCTTGGAGGCGGGGGCACAAGAGACCCAGTACTTC. Its protein product is CASSLEAGAQETQYF.

CDR3 sequence (DNA): TGTGCCAGCAGGGGGACAGAGAAAGAGACCCAGTACTTC. It codes for CASRGTEKETQYF. The J gene is TRBJ2-5, the V gene TRBV12-3 or TRBV12-4, with TRBD1 matching over 7 bases. Trimming at V came to 6 bases and at J to 3 bases, leaving 4 bases not matched to a gene. The CDR3 runs to 13 residues.